Included here is one T cell receptor (beta chain) sequence, with context. Template switching by 5'RACE produced TCR cDNA, adding a universal primer site and UMIs. One entry per CDR3 protein results from TCRdb running MiXCR on the 5' RACE reads. The sample includes about 94,000 distinct CDR3 sequences, roughly 10% of them seen just once. CDR3 length: 17 residues. V was clipped by 2 bases and J by 0 bases; unmatched bases: 2. The V gene's germline CDR1 is SEHNR and CDR2 FQNEAQ (reference sequence). The data are from a study of T cells after yellow fever vaccination. General observations from the study: Some clonotypes, a small share, were shared between CD4 and CD8 compartments. A weaker secondary response peaked on day 5, the primary on day 15. Post-booster repertoires contained most primary-vaccination clones again (96% CD4, over 70% CD8).

The V and J genes are TRBV7-9 and TRBJ2-6; 9 nucleotides match TRBD1. Specimen: CD8+ T cells not binding an NS4B(214-222) dextramer, sorted from PBMCs, collected more than 14 days after the first yellow fever vaccination. The clonotype was recovered from a man aged 18 to 35 who received the YFV17D yellow fever vaccine. As DNA, the CDR3 is TGTGCCAGCAGCTTATACAGGGGGCTCTCTGGGGCCAACGTCCTGACTTTC. Encoded protein: CASSLYRGLSGANVLTF.